This entry describes one T cell receptor (beta chain). Antigen: not known. The data are from a study of T cells in Graves' hyperthyroidism and ophthalmopathy. Study-level background: Before treatment of any kind, peripheral blood was taken at initial diagnosis.

General observations from the study: A model using 13 V-J features told ophthalmopathy apart from stable hyperthyroidism.

Researchers took RNA transcripts and amplified the TCR beta CDR3 regions from them. During a first-round RT-PCR of the TCR CDR3, the HTBI primer set was used. TCRdb fed the multiplex PCR reads into MiXCR, producing one record per CDR3 protein. The table shows around 530,000 distinct CDR3 sequences, with roughly 17% occurring only once. Sequenced: blood. The source is a woman aged 18-29 years with Graves' ophthalmopathy.

The CDR3 DNA reads TGTGCCAGCAGCTTACGGCGGGAGCCTTACACCGGGGAGCTGTTTTTT. This translates into CASSLRREPYTGELFF. The V and J genes are TRBV5-8 and TRBJ2-2, with 7 bases identical to TRBD2. The CDR3 runs 16 residues. V lost 2 bases and J lost 3; bases outside the gene matches: 7. Germline CDR1 reads SGHTS; CDR2 reads YDEGEE.